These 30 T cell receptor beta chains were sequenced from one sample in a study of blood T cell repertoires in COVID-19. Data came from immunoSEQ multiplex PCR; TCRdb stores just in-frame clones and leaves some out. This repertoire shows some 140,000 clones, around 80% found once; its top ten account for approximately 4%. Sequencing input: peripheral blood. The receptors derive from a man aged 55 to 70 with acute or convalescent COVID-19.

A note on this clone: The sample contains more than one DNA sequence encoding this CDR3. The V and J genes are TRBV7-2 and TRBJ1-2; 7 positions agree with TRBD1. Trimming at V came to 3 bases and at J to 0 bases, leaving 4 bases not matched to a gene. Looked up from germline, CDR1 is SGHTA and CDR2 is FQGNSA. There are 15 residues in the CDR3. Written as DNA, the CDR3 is TGTGCCAGCAGCTTGACAGGGACAGCTAACTATGGCTACACCTTC. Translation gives CASSLTGTANYGYTF.

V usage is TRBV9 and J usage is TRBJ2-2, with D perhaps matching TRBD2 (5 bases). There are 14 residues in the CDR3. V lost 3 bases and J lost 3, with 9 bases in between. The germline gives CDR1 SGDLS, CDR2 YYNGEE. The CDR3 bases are TGTGCCAGCAGCGATCGGCGGGACACCGGGGAGCTGTTTTTT. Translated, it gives CASSDRRDTGELFF. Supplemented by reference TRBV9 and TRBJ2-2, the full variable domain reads DSGVTQTPKHLITATGQRVTLRCSPRSGDLSVYWYQQSLDQGLQFLIQYYNGEERAKGNILERFSAQQFPDLHSELNLSSLELGDSALYFCASSDRRDTGELFFGEGSRLTVL.

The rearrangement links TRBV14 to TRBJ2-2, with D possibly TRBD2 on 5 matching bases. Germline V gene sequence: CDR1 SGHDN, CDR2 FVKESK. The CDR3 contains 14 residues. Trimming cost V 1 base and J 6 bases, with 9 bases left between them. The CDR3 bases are TGTGCCAGCAGCCAAGTCGTGGGAGCCGGGGAGCTGTTTTTT. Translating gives CASSQVVGAGELFF.

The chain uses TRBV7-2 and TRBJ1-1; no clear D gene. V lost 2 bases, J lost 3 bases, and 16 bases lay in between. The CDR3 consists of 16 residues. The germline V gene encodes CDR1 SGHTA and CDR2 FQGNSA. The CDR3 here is CASSLTPRVVDTEAFF. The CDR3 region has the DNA TGTGCCAGCAGCTTAACCCCCCGGGTTGTTGACACTGAAGCTTTCTTT.

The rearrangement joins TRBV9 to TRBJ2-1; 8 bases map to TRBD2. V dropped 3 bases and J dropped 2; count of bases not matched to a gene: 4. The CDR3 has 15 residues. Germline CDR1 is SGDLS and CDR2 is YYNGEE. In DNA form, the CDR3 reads TGTGCCAGCAGCGCCAGCGGGGGAGCCTACAATGAGCAGTTCTTC. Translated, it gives CASSASGGAYNEQFF. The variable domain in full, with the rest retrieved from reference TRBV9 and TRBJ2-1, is DSGVTQTPKHLITATGQRVTLRCSPRSGDLSVYWYQQSLDQGLQFLIQYYNGEERAKGNILERFSAQQFPDLHSELNLSSLELGDSALYFCASSASGGAYNEQFFGPGTRLTVL.

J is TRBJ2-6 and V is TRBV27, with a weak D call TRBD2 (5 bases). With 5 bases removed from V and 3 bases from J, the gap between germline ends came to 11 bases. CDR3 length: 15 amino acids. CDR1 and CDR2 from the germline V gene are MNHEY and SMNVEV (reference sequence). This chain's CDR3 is CASSHIGGGANVLTF. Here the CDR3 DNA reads TGTGCCAGCAGTCATATTGGAGGTGGGGCCAACGTCCTGACTTTC.

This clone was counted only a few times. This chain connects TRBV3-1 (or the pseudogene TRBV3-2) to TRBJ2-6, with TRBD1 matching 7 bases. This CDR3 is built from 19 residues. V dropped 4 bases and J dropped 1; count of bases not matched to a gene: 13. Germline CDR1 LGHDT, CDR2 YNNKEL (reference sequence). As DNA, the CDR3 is TGTGCCAGCAGCCGAACGCCCCAGGGGGTTGGGTCTGGGGCCAACGTCCTGACTTTC. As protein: CASSRTPQGVGSGANVLTF.

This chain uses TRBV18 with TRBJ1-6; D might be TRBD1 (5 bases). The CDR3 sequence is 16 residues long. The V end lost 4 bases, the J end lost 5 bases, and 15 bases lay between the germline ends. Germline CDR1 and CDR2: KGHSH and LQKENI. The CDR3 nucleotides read TGTGCCAGCTCACTTCGAAGGGGAGGGAATAATTCACCCCTCCACTTT. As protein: CASSLRRGGNNSPLHF.

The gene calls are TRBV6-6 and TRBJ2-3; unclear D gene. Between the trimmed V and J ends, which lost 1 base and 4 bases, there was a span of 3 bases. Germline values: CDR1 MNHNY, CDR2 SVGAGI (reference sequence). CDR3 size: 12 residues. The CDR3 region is CASSYYSDTQYF. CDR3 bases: TGTGCCAGCAGTTACTACTCAGATACGCAGTATTTT.

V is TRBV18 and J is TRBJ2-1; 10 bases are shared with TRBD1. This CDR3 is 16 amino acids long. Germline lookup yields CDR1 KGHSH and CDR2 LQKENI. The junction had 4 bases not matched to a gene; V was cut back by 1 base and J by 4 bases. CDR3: CASSPRDRGIYNEQFF. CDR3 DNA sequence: TGTGCCAGCTCACCACGGGACAGGGGTATTTACAATGAGCAGTTCTTC.

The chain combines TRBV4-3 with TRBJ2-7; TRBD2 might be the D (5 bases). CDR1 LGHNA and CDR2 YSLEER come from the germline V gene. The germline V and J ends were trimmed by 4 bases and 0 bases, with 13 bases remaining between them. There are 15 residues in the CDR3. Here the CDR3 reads CASSPTVGSSYEQYF. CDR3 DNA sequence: TGCGCCAGCAGCCCAACGGTGGGGAGCTCCTACGAGCAGTACTTC.

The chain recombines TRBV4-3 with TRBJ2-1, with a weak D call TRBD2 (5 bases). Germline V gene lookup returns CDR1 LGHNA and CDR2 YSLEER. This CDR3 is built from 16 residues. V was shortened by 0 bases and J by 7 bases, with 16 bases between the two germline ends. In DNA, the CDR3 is TGCGCCAGCAGCCAAGATGGAGGCGGGCTACAAAATGAGCAGTTCTTC. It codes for CASSQDGGGLQNEQFF.

The CDR3, as DNA: TGTGCCAGCAGTAGGACTAGCGGGAGAAGCGGGGAGCTGTTTTTT. It codes for CASSRTSGRSGELFF. This chain joins TRBV6-5 and TRBJ2-2, with 13 positions matching TRBD2. Per germline, CDR1 MNHEY and CDR2 SVGAGI. The CDR3 is 15 residues long. The J segment lost 7 bases and the V segment lost 5 bases, leaving 4 bases of the junction unmatched.

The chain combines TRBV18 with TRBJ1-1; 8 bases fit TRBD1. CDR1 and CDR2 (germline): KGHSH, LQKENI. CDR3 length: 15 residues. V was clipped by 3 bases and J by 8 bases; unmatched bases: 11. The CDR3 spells CASSPIGQGQTEAFF. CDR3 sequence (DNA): TGTGCCAGCTCACCTATTGGACAGGGACAAACCGAAGCTTTCTTT.

The DNA of the CDR3 is TGTGCCAGCAGCTTGAGGGACAGACCTCTCTATGGCTACACCTTC. Amino acid sequence: CASSLRDRPLYGYTF. The V call is TRBV5-6, the J call TRBJ1-2, with TRBD1 matching over 7 bases. With 1 base clipped from V and 4 bases from J, the junction kept 7 bases outside the gene matches. Looked up from germline, CDR1 is SGHDT and CDR2 is YYEEEE. The CDR3 consists of 15 residues.

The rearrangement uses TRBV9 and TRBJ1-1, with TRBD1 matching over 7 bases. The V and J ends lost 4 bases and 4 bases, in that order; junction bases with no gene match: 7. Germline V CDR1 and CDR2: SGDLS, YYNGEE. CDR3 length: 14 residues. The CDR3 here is CASSPRQGSTEAFF. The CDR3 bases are TGTGCCAGCAGCCCCCGACAGGGTAGCACTGAAGCTTTCTTT.

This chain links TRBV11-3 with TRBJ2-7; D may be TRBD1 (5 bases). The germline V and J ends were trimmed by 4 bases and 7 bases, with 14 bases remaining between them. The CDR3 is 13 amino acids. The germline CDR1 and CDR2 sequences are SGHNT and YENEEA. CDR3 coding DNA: TGTGCCAGCAGCTCTTTAGGGGCTAAGGAGCAGTACTTC. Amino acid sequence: CASSSLGAKEQYF. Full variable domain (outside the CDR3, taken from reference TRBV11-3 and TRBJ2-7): EAGVVQSPRYKIIEKKQPVAFWCNPISGHNTLYWYLQNLGQGPELLIRYENEEAVDDSQLPKDRFSAERLKGVDSTLKIQPAELGDSAVYLCASSSLGAKEQYFGPGTRLTVT.

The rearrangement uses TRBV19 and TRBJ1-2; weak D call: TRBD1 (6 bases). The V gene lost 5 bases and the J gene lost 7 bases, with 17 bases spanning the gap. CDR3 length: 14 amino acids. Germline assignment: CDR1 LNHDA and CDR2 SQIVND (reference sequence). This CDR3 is CASSVTGFAAGYTF. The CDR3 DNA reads TGTGCCAGTAGTGTTACAGGGTTTGCGGCTGGCTACACCTTC.

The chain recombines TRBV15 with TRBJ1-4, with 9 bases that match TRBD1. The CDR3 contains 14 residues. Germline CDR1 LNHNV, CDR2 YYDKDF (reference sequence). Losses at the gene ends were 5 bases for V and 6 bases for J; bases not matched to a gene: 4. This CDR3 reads CATSRGQGDEKLFF. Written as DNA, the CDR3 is TGTGCCACCAGCCGGGGACAGGGAGATGAAAAACTGTTTTTT.

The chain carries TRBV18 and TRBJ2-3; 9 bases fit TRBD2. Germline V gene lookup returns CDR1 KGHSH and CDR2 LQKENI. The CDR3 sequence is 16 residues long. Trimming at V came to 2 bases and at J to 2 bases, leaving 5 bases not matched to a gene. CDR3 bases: TGTGCCAGCTCACCAGCGAGCGGGGGGCTCACAGATACGCAGTATTTT. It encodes CASSPASGGLTDTQYF.

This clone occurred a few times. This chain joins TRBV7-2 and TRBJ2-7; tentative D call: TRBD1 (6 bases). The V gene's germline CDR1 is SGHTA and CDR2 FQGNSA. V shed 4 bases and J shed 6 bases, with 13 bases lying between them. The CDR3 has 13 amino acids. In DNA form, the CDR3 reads TGTGCCAGCAGCTCCCGGCAGGGGACCGAGCAGTACTTC. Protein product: CASSSRQGTEQYF.

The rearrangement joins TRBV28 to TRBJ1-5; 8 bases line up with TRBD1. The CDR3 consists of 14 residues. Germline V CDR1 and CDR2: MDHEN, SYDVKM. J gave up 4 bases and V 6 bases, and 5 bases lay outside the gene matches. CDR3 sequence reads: CASRVDRGNQPQHF. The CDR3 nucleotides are TGTGCCAGCAGGGTAGACAGGGGTAATCAGCCCCAGCATTTT. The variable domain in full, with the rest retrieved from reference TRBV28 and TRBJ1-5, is DVKVTQSSRYLVKRTGEKVFLECVQDMDHENMFWYRQDPGLGLRLIYFSYDVKMKEKGDIPEGYSVSREKKERFSLILESASTNQTSMYLCASRVDRGNQPQHFGDGTRLSIL.

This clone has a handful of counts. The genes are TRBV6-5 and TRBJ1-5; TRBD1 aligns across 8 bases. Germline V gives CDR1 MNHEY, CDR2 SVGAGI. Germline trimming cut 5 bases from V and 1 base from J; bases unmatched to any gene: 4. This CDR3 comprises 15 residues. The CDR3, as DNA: TGTGCCAGCAGTCGGACAGGGCCGAGCAATCAGCCCCAGCATTTT. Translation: CASSRTGPSNQPQHF.

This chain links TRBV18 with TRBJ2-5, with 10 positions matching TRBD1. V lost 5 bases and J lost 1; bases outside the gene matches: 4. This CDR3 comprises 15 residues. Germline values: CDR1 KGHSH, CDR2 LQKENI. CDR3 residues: CASSTRQGAQETQYF. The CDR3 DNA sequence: TGTGCCAGCTCAACAAGACAGGGGGCCCAAGAGACCCAGTACTTC.

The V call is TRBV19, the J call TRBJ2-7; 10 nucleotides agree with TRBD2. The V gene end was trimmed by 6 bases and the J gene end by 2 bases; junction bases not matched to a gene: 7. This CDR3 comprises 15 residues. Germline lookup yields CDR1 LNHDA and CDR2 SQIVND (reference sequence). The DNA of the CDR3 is TGTGCCAGTAGCCGTGGGACTAGCGAAACCTACGAGCAGTACTTC. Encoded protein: CASSRGTSETYEQYF.

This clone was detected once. The CDR3 nucleotides are TGTGCCAGCAGCTCCCGGCTAGCGGGAATCTCTGGGGCCAACGTCCTGACTTTC. It yields the protein CASSSRLAGISGANVLTF. The chain uses TRBV7-2 and TRBJ2-6; 9 positions match TRBD2. This CDR3 spans 18 amino acids. Germline lookup yields CDR1 SGHTA and CDR2 FQGNSA. Trimming at V came to 4 bases and at J to 0 bases, leaving 7 bases not matched to a gene. The whole variable domain, remainder taken from reference TRBV7-2 and TRBJ2-6, is GAGVSQSPSNKVTEKGKDVELRCDPISGHTALYWYRQSLGQGLEFLIYFQGNSAPDKSGLPSDRFSAERTGGSVSTLTIQRTQQEDSAVYLCASSSRLAGISGANVLTFGAGSRLTVL.

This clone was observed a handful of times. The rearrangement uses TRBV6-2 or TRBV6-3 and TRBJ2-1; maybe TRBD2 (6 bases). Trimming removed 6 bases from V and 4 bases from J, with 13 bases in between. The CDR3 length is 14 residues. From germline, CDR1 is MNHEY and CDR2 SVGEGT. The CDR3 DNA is TGTGCCAGCAGCCCCGGGACTCTTTACAATGAGCAGTTCTTC. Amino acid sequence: CASSPGTLYNEQFF.

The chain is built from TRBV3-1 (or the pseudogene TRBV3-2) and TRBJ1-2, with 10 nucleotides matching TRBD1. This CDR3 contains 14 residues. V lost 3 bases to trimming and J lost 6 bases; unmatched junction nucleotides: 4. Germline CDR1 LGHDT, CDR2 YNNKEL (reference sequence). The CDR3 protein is CASSQPGTGDGYTF. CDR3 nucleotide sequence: TGTGCCAGCAGCCAGCCCGGGACAGGGGATGGCTACACCTTC.

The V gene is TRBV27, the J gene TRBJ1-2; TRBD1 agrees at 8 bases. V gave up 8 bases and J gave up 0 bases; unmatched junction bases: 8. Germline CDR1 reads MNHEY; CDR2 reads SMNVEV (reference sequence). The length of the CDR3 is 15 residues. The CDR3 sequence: CASAGTGGANYGYTF. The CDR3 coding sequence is TGTGCCAGCGCCGGGACAGGAGGAGCTAACTATGGCTACACCTTC.

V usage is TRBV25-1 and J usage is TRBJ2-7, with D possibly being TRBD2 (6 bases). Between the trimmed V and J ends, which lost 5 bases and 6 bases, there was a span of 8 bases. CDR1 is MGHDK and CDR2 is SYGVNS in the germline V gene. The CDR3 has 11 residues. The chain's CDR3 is CASSPGVEQYF. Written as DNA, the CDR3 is TGTGCCAGCAGTCCGGGGGTCGAGCAGTACTTC.